This T cell receptor beta chain was observed in a study of CD8 T cells in ankylosing spondylitis. General observations from the study: Reportedly, significant enrichment of disease-linked clones occurred in matched ankylosing spondylitis synovial fluid. The disease-linked clones had a CD8+ phenotype and low blood frequencies. Ankylosing spondylitis blood seemed to carry a telltale TCR beta motif made of under 10 highly homologous variants.

TCRdb reanalysed the 5' RACE reads using MiXCR and keeps one entry per CDR3 protein. This sample has approximately 520,000 distinct CDR3 sequences, with approximately 5% found just once. This clonotype was detected ten times or more. The antigen remains undetermined. The clonotype originates from a male donor with ankylosing spondylitis. Source material: blood, either unsorted or a sorted T cell fraction (not recorded which).

DNA of the CDR3: TGTGCCACCAGCAGAGATGGTCGCAGTCAAGAGACCCAGTACTTC. Translating it yields CATSRDGRSQETQYF. The rearrangement uses TRBV15 and TRBJ2-5, with D unresolved. CDR3 length equals 15 residues. Germline V gene sequence: CDR1 LNHNV, CDR2 YYDKDF (reference sequence). Trimming removed 0 bases at V and 2 bases at J, with 10 bases between.